This T cell receptor (beta chain) was captured by sequencing in a study of blood T cell repertoires in COVID-19. Across the study: PBMCs, B-cell-depleted T cells, or T cells were the source of the cDNA or gDNA that made up the material.

Germline V gene lookup returns CDR1 SGDLS and CDR2 YYNGEE. V shed 4 bases, J shed 7 bases, and the junction held 8 bases outside the gene matches. The CDR3 sequence is 15 residues long. In the study's own analysis: Amplifying reference gene primers gave estimates of nucleated cell counts. Only in-frame clones appear in the TCRdb table, and some are missing; sequencing was by immunoSEQ multiplex PCR. The V and J calls and clone size are taken from that table; D and trimming were inferred from the DNA. The table records 230,000 or so clones, about 88% of them present only once. Recruits, aged roughly 18 to 100 years, lived in 20 to 30 US areas. Before they entered the study, exposed participants had met a COVID-19 case within 2 weeks.

Sequencing input: PBMCs or T cells enriched from blood (not recorded which). The chain links TRBV9 to TRBJ1-6, with 7 bases matching TRBD1. The origin of this receptor is a woman aged 45-59 years who had been exposed to COVID-19. CDR3 loop: CASSPRQGWNSPLHF. The CDR3 region has the DNA TGTGCCAGCAGCCCACGACAGGGATGGAATTCACCCCTCCACTTT.